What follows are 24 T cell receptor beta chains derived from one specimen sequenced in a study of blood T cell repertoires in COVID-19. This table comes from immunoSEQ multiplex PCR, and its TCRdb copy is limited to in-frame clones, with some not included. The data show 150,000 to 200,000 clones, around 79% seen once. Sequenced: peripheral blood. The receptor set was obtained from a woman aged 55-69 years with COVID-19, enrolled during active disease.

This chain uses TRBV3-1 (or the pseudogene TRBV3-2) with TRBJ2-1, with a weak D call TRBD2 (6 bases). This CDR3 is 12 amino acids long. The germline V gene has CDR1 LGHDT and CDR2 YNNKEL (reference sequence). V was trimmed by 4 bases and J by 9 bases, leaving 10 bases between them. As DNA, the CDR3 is TGTGCCAGCAGCCTATTGGGGGGTGAGCAGTTCTTC. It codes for CASSLLGGEQFF.

The CDR3 DNA sequence: TGTGCCAGCAGGCCGGGACAGGGTTTCCTTAGGAACTATGGCTACACCTTC. Its translation: CASRPGQGFLRNYGYTF. The chain combines TRBV27 with TRBJ1-2; 9 bases are a match to TRBD1. The V gene's germline CDR1 is MNHEY and CDR2 SMNVEV (reference sequence). The CDR3 sequence is 17 residues long. Germline trimming cut 6 bases from V and 2 bases from J; bases unmatched to any gene: 13.

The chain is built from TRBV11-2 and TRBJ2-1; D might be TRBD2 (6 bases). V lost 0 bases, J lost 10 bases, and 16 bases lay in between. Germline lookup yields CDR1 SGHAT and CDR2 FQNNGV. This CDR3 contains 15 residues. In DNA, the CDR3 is TGTGCCAGCAGCTTAGAGCGGACTACCTCAGGGGAGCAGTTCTTC. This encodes CASSLERTTSGEQFF.

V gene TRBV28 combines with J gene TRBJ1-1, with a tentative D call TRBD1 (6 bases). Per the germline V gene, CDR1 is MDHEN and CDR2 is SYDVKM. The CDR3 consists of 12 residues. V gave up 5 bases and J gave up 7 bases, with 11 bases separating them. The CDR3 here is CASSIIQGEAFF. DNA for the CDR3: TGTGCCAGCAGTATAATACAGGGTGAAGCTTTCTTT.

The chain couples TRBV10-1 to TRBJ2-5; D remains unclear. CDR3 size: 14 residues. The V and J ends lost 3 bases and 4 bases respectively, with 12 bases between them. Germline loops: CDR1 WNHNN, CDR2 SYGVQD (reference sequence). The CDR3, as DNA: TGCGCCAGCAGTGACGGCACAGCCCGAGAGACCCAGTACTTC. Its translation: CASSDGTARETQYF.

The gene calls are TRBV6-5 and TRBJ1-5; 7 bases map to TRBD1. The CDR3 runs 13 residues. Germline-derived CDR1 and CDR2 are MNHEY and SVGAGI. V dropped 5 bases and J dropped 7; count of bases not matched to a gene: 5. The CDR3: CASSQNRGQPQHF. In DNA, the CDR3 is TGTGCCAGCAGTCAAAACAGGGGACAGCCCCAGCATTTT.

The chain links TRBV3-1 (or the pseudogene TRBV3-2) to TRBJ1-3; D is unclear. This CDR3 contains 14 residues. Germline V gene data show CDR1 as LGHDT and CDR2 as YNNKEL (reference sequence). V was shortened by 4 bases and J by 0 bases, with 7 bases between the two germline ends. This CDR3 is CASSPSRSGNTIYF. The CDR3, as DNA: TGTGCCAGCAGCCCCTCTCGCTCTGGAAACACCATATATTTT.

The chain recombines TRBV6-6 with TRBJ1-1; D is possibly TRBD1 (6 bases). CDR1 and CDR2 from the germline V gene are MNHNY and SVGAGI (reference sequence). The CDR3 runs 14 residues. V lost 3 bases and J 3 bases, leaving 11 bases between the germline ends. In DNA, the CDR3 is TGTGCCAGCAGTTATTCTCAGGGGTACACTGAAGCTTTCTTT. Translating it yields CASSYSQGYTEAFF.

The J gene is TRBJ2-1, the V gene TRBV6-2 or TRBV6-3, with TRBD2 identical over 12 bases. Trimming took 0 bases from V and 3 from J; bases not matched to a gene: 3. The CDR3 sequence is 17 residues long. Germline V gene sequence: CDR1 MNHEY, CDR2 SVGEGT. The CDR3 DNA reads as TGTGCCAGCAGTTACTCCCAGGGACTAGCGGGCTACAATGAGCAGTTCTTC. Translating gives CASSYSQGLAGYNEQFF.

CDR3 amino acids: CASSYSGTSGRAPRNEQFF. For the CDR3, the DNA is TGTGCCAGCAGTTACTCTGGGACTAGCGGGAGGGCCCCTCGGAATGAGCAGTTCTTC. The gene calls are TRBV6-2 or TRBV6-3 and TRBJ2-1; 16 positions match TRBD2. V shed 0 bases and J 7 bases; nucleotides not matched to a gene: 9. Germline V CDR1 and CDR2: MNHEY, SVGEGT. The CDR3 is made up of 19 amino acids.

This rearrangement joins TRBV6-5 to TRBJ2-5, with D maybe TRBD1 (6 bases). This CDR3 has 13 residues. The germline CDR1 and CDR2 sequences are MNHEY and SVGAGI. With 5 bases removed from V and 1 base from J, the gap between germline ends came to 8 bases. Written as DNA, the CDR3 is TGTGCCAGCAGTCGACAGGCCCAAGAGACCCAGTACTTC. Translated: CASSRQAQETQYF.

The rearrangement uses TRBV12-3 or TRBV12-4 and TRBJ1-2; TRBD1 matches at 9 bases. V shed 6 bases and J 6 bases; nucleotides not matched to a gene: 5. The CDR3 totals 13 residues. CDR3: CASSSDRGNGYTF. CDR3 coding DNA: TGTGCCAGCAGCTCCGACAGGGGGAATGGCTACACCTTC.

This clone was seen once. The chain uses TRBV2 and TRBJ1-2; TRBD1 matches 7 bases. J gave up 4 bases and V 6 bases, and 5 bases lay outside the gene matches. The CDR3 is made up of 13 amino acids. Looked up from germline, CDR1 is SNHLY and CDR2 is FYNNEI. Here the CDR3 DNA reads TGTGCCAGCAGCGAACAGGGGAGCTATGGCTACACCTTC. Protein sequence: CASSEQGSYGYTF. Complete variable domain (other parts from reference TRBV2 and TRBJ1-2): EPEVTQTPSHQVTQMGQEVILRCVPISNHLYFYWYRQILGQKVEFLVSFYNNEISEKSEIFDDQFSVERPDGSNFTLKIRSTKLEDSAMYFCASSEQGSYGYTFGSGTRLTVV.

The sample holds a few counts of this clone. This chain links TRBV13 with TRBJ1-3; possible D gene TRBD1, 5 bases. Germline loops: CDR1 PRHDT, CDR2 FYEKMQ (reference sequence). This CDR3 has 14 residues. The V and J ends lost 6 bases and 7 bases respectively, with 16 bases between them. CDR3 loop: CASRHTGIWNTIYF. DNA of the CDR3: TGTGCCAGCAGACATACAGGTATCTGGAACACCATATATTTT. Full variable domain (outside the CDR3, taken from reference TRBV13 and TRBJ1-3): AAGVIQSPRHLIKEKRETATLKCYPIPRHDTVYWYQQGPGQDPQFLISFYEKMQSDKGSIPDRFSAQQFSDYHSELNMSSLELGDSALYFCASRHTGIWNTIYFGEGSWLTVV.

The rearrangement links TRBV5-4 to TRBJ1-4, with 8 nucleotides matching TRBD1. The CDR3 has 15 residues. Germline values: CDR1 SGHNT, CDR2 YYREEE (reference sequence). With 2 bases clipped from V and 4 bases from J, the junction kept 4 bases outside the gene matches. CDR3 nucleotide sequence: TGTGCCAGCAGCTTAAATACAGGGGGTAATGAAAAACTGTTTTTT. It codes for CASSLNTGGNEKLFF. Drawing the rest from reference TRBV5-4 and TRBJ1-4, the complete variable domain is ETGVTQSPTHLIKTRGQQVTLRCSSQSGHNTVSWYQQALGQGPQFIFQYYREEENGRGNFPPRFSGLQFPNYSSELNVNALELDDSALYLCASSLNTGGNEKLFFGSGTQLSVL.

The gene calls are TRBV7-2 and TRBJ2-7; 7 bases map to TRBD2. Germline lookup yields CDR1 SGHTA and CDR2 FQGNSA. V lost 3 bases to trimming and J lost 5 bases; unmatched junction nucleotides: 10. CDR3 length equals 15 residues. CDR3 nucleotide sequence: TGTGCCAGCAGCTTGGCCGGGGCGGGAGTACACGAGCAGTACTTC. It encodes CASSLAGAGVHEQYF.

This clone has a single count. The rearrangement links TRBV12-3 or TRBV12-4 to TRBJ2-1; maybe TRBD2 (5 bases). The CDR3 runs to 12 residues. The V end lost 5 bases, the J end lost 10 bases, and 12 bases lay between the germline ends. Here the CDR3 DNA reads TGTGCCAGCAGTCCCACGGGGTTCGAGCAGTTCTTC. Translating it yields CASSPTGFEQFF.

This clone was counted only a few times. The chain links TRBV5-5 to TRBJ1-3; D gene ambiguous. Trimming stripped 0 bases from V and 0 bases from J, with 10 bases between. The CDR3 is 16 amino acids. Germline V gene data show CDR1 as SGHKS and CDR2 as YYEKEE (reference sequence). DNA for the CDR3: TGTGCCAGCAGCTTGGTACCAGCAGGCTCTGGAAACACCATATATTTT. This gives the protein CASSLVPAGSGNTIYF.

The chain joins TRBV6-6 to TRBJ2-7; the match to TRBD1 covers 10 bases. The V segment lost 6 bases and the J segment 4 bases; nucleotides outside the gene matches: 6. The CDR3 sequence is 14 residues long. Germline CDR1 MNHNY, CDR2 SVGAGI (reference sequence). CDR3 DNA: TGTGCCAGCAGGGCCGGGACAGGGGATTACGAGCAGTACGTC. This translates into CASRAGTGDYEQYV.

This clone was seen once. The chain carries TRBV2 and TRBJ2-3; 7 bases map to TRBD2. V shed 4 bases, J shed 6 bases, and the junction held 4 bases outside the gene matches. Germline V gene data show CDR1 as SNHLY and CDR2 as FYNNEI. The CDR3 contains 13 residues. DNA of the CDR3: TGTGCCAGCAGTGTATCACTAGCGGATACGCAGTATTTT. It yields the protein CASSVSLADTQYF.

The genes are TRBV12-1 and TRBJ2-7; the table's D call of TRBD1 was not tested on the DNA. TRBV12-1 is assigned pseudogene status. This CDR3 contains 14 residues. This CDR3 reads CASSVDRGPYEQYV. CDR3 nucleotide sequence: TGTGCCAGCAGCGTTGACAGGGGGCCCTACGAGCAGTACGTC.

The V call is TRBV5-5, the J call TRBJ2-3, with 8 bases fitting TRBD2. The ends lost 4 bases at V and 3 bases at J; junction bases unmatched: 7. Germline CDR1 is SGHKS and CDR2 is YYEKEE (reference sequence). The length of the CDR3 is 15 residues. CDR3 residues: CASSPRGGGTDTQYF. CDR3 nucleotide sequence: TGTGCCAGCAGCCCCCGGGGCGGGGGGACAGATACGCAGTATTTT.

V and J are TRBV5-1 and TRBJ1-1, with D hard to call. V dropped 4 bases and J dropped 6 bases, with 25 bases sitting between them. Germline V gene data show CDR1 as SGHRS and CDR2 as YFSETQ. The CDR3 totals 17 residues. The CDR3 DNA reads TGCGCCAGCAGCCTGGATCCACGGAGAGTTTCGTACTCTGAAGCTTTCTTT. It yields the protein CASSLDPRRVSYSEAFF.

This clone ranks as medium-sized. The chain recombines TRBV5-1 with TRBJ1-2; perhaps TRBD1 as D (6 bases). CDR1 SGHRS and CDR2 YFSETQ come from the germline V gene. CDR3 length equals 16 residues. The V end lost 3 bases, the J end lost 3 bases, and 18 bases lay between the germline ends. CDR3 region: CASSWGGGLEDYGYTF. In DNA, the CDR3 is TGCGCCAGCAGCTGGGGCGGGGGCTTGGAGGACTATGGCTACACCTTC. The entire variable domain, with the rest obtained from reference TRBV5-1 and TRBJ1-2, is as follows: KAGVTQTPRYLIKTRGQQVTLSCSPISGHRSVSWYQQTPGQGLQFLFEYFSETQRNKGNFPGRFSGRQFSNSRSEMNVSTLELGDSALYLCASSWGGGLEDYGYTFGSGTRLTVV.